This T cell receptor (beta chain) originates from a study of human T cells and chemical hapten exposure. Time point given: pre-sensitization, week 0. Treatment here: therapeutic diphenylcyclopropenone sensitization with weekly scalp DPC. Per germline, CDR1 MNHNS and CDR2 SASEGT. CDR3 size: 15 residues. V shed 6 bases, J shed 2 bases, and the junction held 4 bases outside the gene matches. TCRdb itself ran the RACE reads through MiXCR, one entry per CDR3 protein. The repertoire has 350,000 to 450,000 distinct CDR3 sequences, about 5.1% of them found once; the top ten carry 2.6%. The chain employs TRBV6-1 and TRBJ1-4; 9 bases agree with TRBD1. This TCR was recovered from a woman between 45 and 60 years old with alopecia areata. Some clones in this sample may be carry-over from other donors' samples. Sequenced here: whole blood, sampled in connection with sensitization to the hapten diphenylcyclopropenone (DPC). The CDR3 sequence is CASSRTGDTNEKLFF. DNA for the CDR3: TGTGCCAGCAGCCGGACAGGGGACACTAATGAAAAACTGTTTTTT.